A single sample is the source of the 15 T cell receptor beta chains below, sequenced in a study of blood T cell repertoires in COVID-19. Method: immunoSEQ multiplex PCR; TCRdb's copy keeps in-frame clones and lacks some. This table holds roughly 280,000 clones, approximately 89% found once. Sequencing was done on a sample of PBMCs or T cells enriched from blood (not recorded which). These receptors were taken from a man aged 35 to 55 who had been exposed to COVID-19.

The genes are TRBV13 and TRBJ2-6; 15 bases match TRBD2. Germline-derived CDR1 and CDR2 are PRHDT and FYEKMQ (reference sequence). The CDR3 is 19 amino acids. Trimming removed 6 bases from V and 0 bases from J; junction bases left unmatched: 6. The CDR3 spells CASRTGLAGGSSGANVLTF. CDR3 in DNA: TGTGCCAGCAGAACTGGACTAGCGGGAGGGAGCTCTGGGGCCAACGTCCTGACTTTC.

The chain is built from TRBV6-1 and TRBJ1-5; TRBD1 matches at 7 bases. The length of the CDR3 is 16 residues. CDR1 is MNHNS, CDR2 SASEGT, per germline. The junction had 6 bases not matched to a gene; V was cut back by 2 bases and J by 2 bases. CDR3 bases: TGTGCCAGCAGTGAACAGGGGGTCGGGGGCAATCAGCCCCAGCATTTT. Encoded protein: CASSEQGVGGNQPQHF.

The CDR3 here is CASSSLSPLARTTGELFF. CDR3 coding DNA: TGTGCCAGCAGCTCTCTAAGTCCACTAGCGAGAACCACCGGGGAGCTGTTTTTT. The V and J genes are TRBV11-2 and TRBJ2-2; 7 positions match TRBD2. CDR1 SGHAT and CDR2 FQNNGV come from the germline V gene. Trimming removed 4 bases from V and 4 bases from J; junction bases left unmatched: 15. The CDR3 totals 18 residues.

This clone was seen more than once but under ten times. CDR3 protein: CASRIFGDTEAFF. DNA for the CDR3: TGTGCCAGTAGGATATTCGGAGACACTGAAGCTTTCTTT. This sequence joins TRBV19 and TRBJ1-1; no definite D call. Germline CDR1 reads LNHDA; CDR2 reads SQIVND (reference sequence). The germline V and J ends were trimmed by 6 bases and 3 bases, with 11 bases remaining between them. CDR3 length equals 13 residues. Looking up the rest from reference TRBV19 and TRBJ1-1 gives the full variable domain: DGGITQSPKYLFRKEGQNVTLSCEQNLNHDAMYWYRQDPGQGLRLIYYSQIVNDFQKGDIAEGYSVSREKKESFPLTVTSAQKNPTAFYLCASRIFGDTEAFFGQGTRLTVV.

This chain connects TRBV7-9 to TRBJ1-1; 8 nucleotides match TRBD1. Germline V lookup: CDR1 SEHNR, CDR2 FQNEAQ (reference sequence). After removal of 4 bases from V and 3 bases from J, the junction contained 7 bases not matched to a gene. CDR3 length: 15 amino acids. The CDR3 nucleotides read TGTGCCAGCAGCTCGCCCACAGGGGGGGACACTGAAGCTTTCTTT. This translates into CASSSPTGGDTEAFF.

The CDR3 coding sequence is TGCGCCAGCAGCCAAGGGCCAACCGCGGGTGGTGAGCAGTTCTTC. Translating gives CASSQGPTAGGEQFF. This chain connects TRBV4-3 to TRBJ2-1; TRBD2 might be the D (5 bases). Trimming removed 1 base from V and 9 bases from J, with 16 bases in between. Germline V lookup: CDR1 LGHNA, CDR2 YSLEER. This CDR3 is built from 15 residues.

The table lists this clone with a count of one. The gene calls are TRBV12-5 and TRBJ1-5; D might be TRBD1 (5 bases). V was trimmed by 0 bases and J by 7 bases, leaving 16 bases between them. Germline loops: CDR1 LGHNT, CDR2 FRNRAP. The CDR3 is made up of 16 amino acids. In DNA form, the CDR3 reads TGTGCTAGTGGTTTGGTACTGTCTGGGGCCGCACAGCCCCAGCATTTT. Encoded protein: CASGLVLSGAAQPQHF. The full variable domain, its missing parts supplied by reference TRBV12-5 and TRBJ1-5, is DARVTQTPRHKVTEMGQEVTMRCQPILGHNTVFWYRQTMMQGLELLAYFRNRAPLDDSGMPKDRFSAEMPDATLATLKIQPSEPRDSAVYFCASGLVLSGAAQPQHFGDGTRLSIL.

This sequence joins TRBV4-3 and TRBJ2-1, with 12 bases identical to TRBD2. V lost 1 base, J lost 10 bases, and 8 bases stayed unmatched. The germline gives CDR1 LGHNA, CDR2 YSLEER. This CDR3 region has 16 residues. CDR3 bases: TGCGCCAGCAGCCAAGGGGGGGGACTAGCGGGCCTCGAGCAGTTCTTC. It translates to CASSQGGGLAGLEQFF.

The chain is built from TRBV24-1 and TRBJ2-3; 9 bases are a match to TRBD1. The CDR3 runs 14 residues. V shed 5 bases, J shed 3 bases, and the junction held 2 bases outside the gene matches. CDR1 and CDR2 (germline): KGHDR, SFDVKD. CDR3 DNA sequence: TGTGCCACCAGTGGGACAGGGGTGACAGATACGCAGTATTTT. Translation: CATSGTGVTDTQYF.

The chain joins TRBV6-1 to TRBJ1-2, with 8 nucleotides matching TRBD1. V trimming: 0 bases; J trimming: 6 bases; junction bases outside the gene matches: 6. Germline V CDR1 and CDR2: MNHNS, SASEGT. This CDR3 is built from 15 residues. The CDR3 sequence is CASSEAEGTGDGYTF. The DNA for the CDR3 is TGTGCCAGCAGTGAAGCGGAAGGGACAGGAGATGGCTACACCTTC.

This chain links TRBV12-5 with TRBJ2-5, with 8 bases matching TRBD2. The CDR3 extends over 13 amino acids. J gave up 4 bases and V 4 bases, and 2 bases lay outside the gene matches. CDR1 and CDR2 (germline): LGHNT, FRNRAP. The CDR3 is CASGSGGAETQYF. The CDR3 coding sequence is TGTGCTAGTGGTTCCGGGGGGGCAGAGACCCAGTACTTC.

V is TRBV24-1 and J is TRBJ1-1; 8 bases line up with TRBD1. The ends lost 0 bases at V and 1 base at J; junction bases unmatched: 12. The CDR3 covers 19 residues. Germline values: CDR1 KGHDR, CDR2 SFDVKD. CDR3 in amino acids: CATSDLGGDRFSGNTEAFF. In DNA, the CDR3 is TGTGCCACCAGTGATTTGGGGGGGGACAGGTTTTCCGGGAACACTGAAGCTTTCTTT.

V gene TRBV18 combines with J gene TRBJ2-3; 9 positions match TRBD2. The CDR3 runs 16 residues. Germline-derived CDR1 and CDR2 are KGHSH and LQKENI. Unmatched junction bases numbered 5, after V lost 1 base and J lost 3 bases. The CDR3 region is CASSPRGSGSTDTQYF. The DNA for the CDR3 is TGTGCCAGCTCACCACGGGGTAGCGGGAGTACAGATACGCAGTATTTT.

The V and J genes are TRBV4-3 and TRBJ1-1, with a weak D call TRBD1 (5 bases). Trimming removed 7 bases from V and 4 bases from J, with 13 bases in between. Germline V gene data show CDR1 as LGHNA and CDR2 as YSLEER. The CDR3 spans 13 residues. CDR3 loop: CASKEQGSTEAFF. The DNA for the CDR3 is TGCGCCAGCAAGGAGCAGGGCAGCACTGAAGCTTTCTTT.

This chain connects TRBV7-5 to TRBJ2-5; the table names TRBD2, a call not compared with the DNA. TRBV7-5 represents a pseudogene. The CDR3 has 16 amino acids. The CDR3, as DNA: TGTGTCAGAAGCTTCCCGGGACTAGCGGGACCAAAGACCCAGTACTTC. Protein: CVRSFPGLAGPKTQYF.